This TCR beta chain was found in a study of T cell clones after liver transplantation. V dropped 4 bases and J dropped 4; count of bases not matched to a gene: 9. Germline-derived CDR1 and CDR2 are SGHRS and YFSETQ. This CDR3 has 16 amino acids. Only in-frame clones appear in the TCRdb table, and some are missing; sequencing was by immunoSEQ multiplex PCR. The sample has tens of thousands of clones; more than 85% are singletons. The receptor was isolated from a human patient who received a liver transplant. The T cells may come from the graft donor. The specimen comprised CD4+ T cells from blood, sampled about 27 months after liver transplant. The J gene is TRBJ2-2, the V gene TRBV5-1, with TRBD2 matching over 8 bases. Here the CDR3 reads CASSPSAGEGTGELFF. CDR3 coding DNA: TGCGCCAGCAGCCCCTCAGCGGGAGAGGGCACCGGGGAGCTGTTTTTT. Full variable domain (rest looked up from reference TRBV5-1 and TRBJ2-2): KAGVTQTPRYLIKTRGQQVTLSCSPISGHRSVSWYQQTPGQGLQFLFEYFSETQRNKGNFPGRFSGRQFSNSRSEMNVSTLELGDSALYLCASSPSAGEGTGELFFGEGSRLTVL.